This TCR beta chain emerged from a study of cytomegalovirus exposure and HLA in healthy donors. Points from the study as a whole: Some segments of the V type, notably TRBV6-2 and TRBV6-3, were excluded as indistinguishable. Earlier analysis yielded a pattern in which most TCR beta V segments were productive about 87% or about 30% of the time. One cluster of highly shared sequence variants probably arose as a sequencing artifact.

PCR employed 60 Vbeta and 13 Jbeta primers. The table came from immunoSEQ multiplex PCR; TCRdb's copy has only in-frame clones and leaves some out. The sample includes around 200,000 clones, approximately 85% of them seen just once. This CDR3 has 17 amino acids. The germline CDR1 and CDR2 sequences are MDHEN and SYDVKM. The J segment lost 7 bases and the V segment lost 6 bases, leaving 19 bases of the junction unmatched. As concerns this clone: The antigen is not known.

V gene TRBV28 combines with J gene TRBJ1-2, with TRBD1 identical over 8 bases. The sequencing input was PBMCs. The source is a woman aged 45-59 years in good health and CMV-seronegative. The CDR3 DNA sequence: TGTGCCAGCAGACCCACCGGGACAGGTCGTTTCATATCTGGCTACACCTTC. This sequence encodes CASRPTGTGRFISGYTF.